This T cell receptor beta chain was sequenced in a study of blood T cell repertoires in COVID-19. Overall study: Acute-phase and convalescent COVID-19 samples originated in the United States, Italy and Spain.

The CDR3 totals 14 residues. V dropped 4 bases and J dropped 5; count of bases not matched to a gene: 5. CDR1 SGHRS and CDR2 YFSETQ come from the germline V gene. Some clones are missing from TCRdb's copy, which holds only in-frame ones; the method was immunoSEQ multiplex PCR. In the table there are about 350,000 clones, about 88% of which are singletons. Living in about two dozen US areas, the participants were between roughly 18 and 90 years of age. Clinical history reported by participants formed the basis on which cohorts were assigned. Recovered status in Cohort 3 required two negative PCRs, clearance, or symptom resolution.

The sample consisted of PBMCs or T cells enriched from blood (not recorded which). The TCR comes from a woman in her twenties or thirties who had recovered from COVID-19. The J gene is TRBJ1-2, the V gene TRBV5-1; 10 bases align to TRBD1. CDR3 nucleotide sequence: TGCGCCAGCAGCCCGGGACAGGGGCTTTATGGCTACACCTTC. Translating gives CASSPGQGLYGYTF.